Presented here are 11 T cell receptor beta chains from one specimen sequenced in a study of neurological immune-mediated disorders. MiXCR was run by TCRdb on the 5' RACE reads, yielding one entry per CDR3 protein. The sample has about 84,000 distinct CDR3 sequences, approximately 10% seen once. Sequenced input: PBMCs. These receptor sequences come from a man aged 40-49 years in good health.

This clonotype was recorded once. The rearrangement links TRBV12-3 or TRBV12-4 to TRBJ2-7; 11 positions match TRBD2. The trim removed 4 bases at V and 9 bases at J, leaving 8 bases unmatched. The CDR3 consists of 14 residues. The CDR3 protein is CASSSLAGGSWQYF. The CDR3, as DNA: TGTGCCAGCAGTTCCTTAGCGGGAGGGAGTTGGCAGTACTTC.

Ten or more counts support this clonotype. The chain links TRBV21-1 to TRBJ2-6; the D call of TRBD1 is as the table states it, not checked on the DNA. TRBV21-1 is a recognized pseudogene. This CDR3 comprises 17 residues. CDR3 protein: CASSPRGPNSGANVLTF. DNA for the CDR3: TGTGCCAGCAGCCCTAGGGGGCCTAACTCTGGGGCCAACGTCCTGACTTTC.

This clonotype appeared many times. The J gene is TRBJ2-7, the V gene TRBV20-1; 10 nucleotides align to TRBD2. The germline CDR1 and CDR2 sequences are DFQATT and SNEGSKA (reference sequence). The CDR3 totals 14 residues. V lost 3 bases, J lost 2 bases, and 4 bases stayed unmatched. This CDR3 is CSASRAGGTYEQYF. The CDR3 DNA follows: TGCAGTGCTAGCAGAGCGGGGGGGACCTACGAGCAGTACTTC.

This clonotype was observed a few times. J is TRBJ2-3 and V is TRBV3-1, with no clear D. CDR1 and CDR2 (germline): LGHDT, YNNKEL (reference sequence). This CDR3 is 16 amino acids long. V shed 6 bases and J shed 0 bases, with 16 bases lying between them. The CDR3 protein is CASSPYNVPSTDTQYF. CDR3 nucleotide sequence: TGTGCCAGCAGTCCTTATAACGTCCCTAGCACAGATACGCAGTATTTT.

In regard to this clonotype: This may come from a read error, since a much larger clone is one base off. The chain's CDR3 is CASSLKVSYEQYF. DNA for the CDR3: TGTGCCAGCAGCTTGAAGGTGTCCTACGAGCAGTACTTC. The rearrangement links TRBV5-6 to TRBJ2-7; D ambiguous. The CDR3 covers 13 residues. Germline values: CDR1 SGHDT, CDR2 YYEEEE. The V end was cut by 1 base, the J end by 1 base, with 6 bases between.

The chain recombines TRBV5-6 with TRBJ1-1, with D possibly being TRBD1 (5 bases). Germline V gives CDR1 SGHDT, CDR2 YYEEEE. V lost 4 bases and J 5 bases, leaving 9 bases between the germline ends. This CDR3 is 12 amino acids long. CDR3 nucleotides: TGTGCCAGCAGCCTGACAGAAACTGAAGCTTTCTTT. Its translation is CASSLTETEAFF.

The V gene is TRBV6-5, the J gene TRBJ2-2; D is unclear. V lost 3 bases to trimming and J lost 3 bases, with 8 bases between them. This CDR3 has 14 amino acids. CDR1 and CDR2 (germline): MNHEY, SVGAGI. CDR3 in amino acids: CASSYRHYTGELFF. The CDR3 DNA follows: TGTGCCAGCAGTTATCGGCATTACACCGGGGAGCTGTTTTTT.

In this sample, this clonotype turned up many times. This chain uses TRBV5-5 with TRBJ1-4; 7 bases are shared with TRBD1. Germline V gives CDR1 SGHKS, CDR2 YYEKEE (reference sequence). This CDR3 is 15 amino acids long. The V gene end was trimmed by 1 base and the J gene end by 7 bases; junction bases not matched to a gene: 7. In nucleotides, the CDR3 is TGTGCCAGCAGCTTGTCCGGCAGGGGGGCTGAAAAACTGTTTTTT. It yields the protein CASSLSGRGAEKLFF.

This clonotype was recorded at least ten times. The rearrangement joins TRBV15 to TRBJ1-2; possible D gene TRBD1, 6 bases. The ends were cut back, 5 bases at V and 0 bases at J, with 16 bases in the middle. This CDR3 has 16 residues. Germline lookup yields CDR1 LNHNV and CDR2 YYDKDF (reference sequence). CDR3 sequence reads: CATSPRTEVPNYGYTF. The CDR3 nucleotides read TGTGCCACCAGCCCGCGGACAGAAGTCCCTAACTATGGCTACACCTTC.

In this sample, this clonotype turned up many times. One junction end does not reproduce the germline sequence, and a read error may be involved. The chain combines TRBV5-1 with TRBJ1-2; a possible D gene is TRBD1 (6 bases). CDR1 and CDR2 (germline): SGHRS, YFSETQ. CDR3 size: 13 residues. The CDR3 is CANSSSGAYGYTF. CDR3 coding DNA: TGCGCCAACAGCTCCTCAGGGGCCTATGGCTACACCTTC.

Many counts were recorded for this clonotype. J is TRBJ2-3 and V is TRBV7-2, with 7 bases lining up with TRBD1. This CDR3 contains 16 residues. Germline V gene lookup returns CDR1 SGHTA and CDR2 FQGNSA. Trimming cost V 5 bases and J 1 base; bases outside gene matches: 9. The CDR3 sequence is CASSRRGTSGTDTQYF. CDR3 coding DNA: TGTGCCAGCAGCCGCAGGGGGACATCAGGCACAGATACGCAGTATTTT.